This TCR beta chain is from a study of T cells after yellow fever vaccination (dated by TCRdb to about 2019). Concerning the study at large: Libraries from fractions with low cell numbers were prepared with the SMART-Seq v4 Ultra Low Input RNA kit. To track T-cell clones before and after primary and booster YFV17D yellow fever vaccination, bulk TCR alpha and beta repertoires were sequenced longitudinally. The cohort comprised two healthy male donors, one aged 18 to 30 and one aged 30 to 40 years. Blood was collected at multiple timepoints before and after primary and secondary immunization, and bulk PBMC replicates and cell subsets were isolated.

A single count supports this clonotype. Its antigen is not yet known. Per-base quality was not reported, and no clone a single base away is much larger than it. Evidence from one read is weak. The research as a whole found: The secondary T-cell response was weaker than the primary response but faster, peaking on day 5 instead of day 15. The study included only a couple of donors, which limits how far the findings can be generalized. After the booster, most clones that had expanded after primary vaccination were detected again (almost 97% of CD4 and roughly nine tenths of CD8), suggesting broad maintenance of memory. A small fraction of clonotypes appeared in both the CD4 and CD8 compartments, likely as a result of convergent recombination. Computational filtering was needed because FACS-sorted repertoires could contain abundant contaminating clonotypes from the bulk population.

Including cysteine and phenylalanine, the CDR3 has 15 amino acids. Only the CDR3 DNA stays, 45 bases, in frame from base 1. Unmatched junction bases come to 4, with V trimmed by 4 bases and J by 5 bases. CDR1 and CDR2 were assigned from the germline V gene as SGHRS and YFSETQ. TCR cDNA was synthesized by 5'RACE template switching, through which a universal primer site and unique molecular identifiers were introduced. Priming for cDNA synthesis came from both the TCR alpha and TCR beta constant segments. Two PCR steps were used to amplify libraries, with sample barcodes and sequencing adapters being added in the second step. Sequencing of libraries was done on Illumina HiSeq 2500 (2x100 bp) or NovaSeq (2x150 bp). As for the original processing: Demultiplexing of reads and collapsing into UMI consensus sequences were performed with MIGEC, and V(D)J alignment was carried out with MiXCR. Vaccine-responding clonotypes were identified with edgeR using replicate PBMC samples, with FDR below 0.01 and a log2 fold change above 5 up to day 15 being required. Each bulk clonotype was labeled CD4 or CD8 based on which sequenced repertoire, CD4 or CD8, contained the clonotype at higher abundance. TCRdb itself trimmed the public reads at Q25 with fastp, ran MiXCR and retained productive beta chains. Each entry merges the rows of one CDR3 protein and shows their most common DNA and genes. Clone size and V and J calls follow TCRdb, not the original study. The sample table holds fewer than 650,000 distinct CDR3 sequences, of which 21% were seen once. The top ten clones comprise roughly a sixth of the sample.

What this sample's treatment or condition label stands for: live attenuated yellow fever vaccine strain. At every blood-draw timepoint, two biological replicates of bulk PBMCs were collected. PBMCs were isolated from peripheral blood using a standard Ficoll-Paque protocol. TriZol was used to extract RNA from bulk PBMCs, CD4 and CD8 fractions, and dextramer-positive and dextramer-negative fractions. The input for sequencing was PBMCs, taken about 20 days after the first yellow fever vaccination. The clonotype originates from a man aged 18-30 years who received the YFV17D yellow fever vaccine. The chain is made from TRBV5-1 and TRBJ2-5; TRBD2 agrees with 14 junctional bases. In nucleotide form, the sequence is TGCGCCAGCAGCCGGGGACTAGCGGGGGAGGAGACCCAGTACTTC. Translated, it gives CASSRGLAGEETQYF.